This passage covers 20 T cell receptor beta chains from one sample sequenced in a study of shared clonotypes between healthy human individuals. Clones were sequenced by immunoSEQ multiplex PCR, and TCRdb holds only the in-frame ones, with some missing. The data hold fewer than 600,000 clones, with around 77% observed a single time. The specimen sequenced was PBMCs. These receptors came from a woman between 40 and 50 years old in good health. Some clones in this sample may be carry-over from other donors' samples.

The V call is TRBV5-8, the J call TRBJ2-7; 11 nucleotides line up with TRBD2. CDR3 length: 18 amino acids. Per the germline V gene, CDR1 is SGHTS and CDR2 is YDEGEE. V gave up 5 bases and J gave up 0 bases; unmatched junction bases: 13. Here the CDR3 reads CASSPSSGRPSGSYEQYF. DNA of the CDR3: TGTGCCAGCAGTCCCTCTAGCGGGAGGCCCTCGGGCTCCTACGAGCAGTACTTC.

Concerning this clone itself: Other nucleotide sequences from this sample produce the same CDR3. This chain links TRBV29-1 with TRBJ2-3; D is uncertain. The CDR3 runs 13 residues. With 4 bases removed from V and 1 base from J, the gap between germline ends came to 9 bases. Germline CDR1 reads SQVTM; CDR2 reads ANQGSEA. In DNA form, the CDR3 reads TGCAGCGTTGTTACATCGGGCACAGATACGCAGTATTTT. Amino acid sequence: CSVVTSGTDTQYF.

The V gene is TRBV5-4, the J gene TRBJ1-5, with a weak D call TRBD1 (6 bases). Germline CDR1 reads SGHNT; CDR2 reads YYREEE (reference sequence). The CDR3 runs 16 residues. Trimming shortened V by 5 bases and J by 0 bases, and 15 bases separated the two germline ends. CDR3 in DNA: TGTGCCAGCAGGGAGGGGGAGGGCAGTAGCAATCAGCCCCAGCATTTT. This translates into CASREGEGSSNQPQHF.

With respect to this clone: A much larger clonotype is one base distant, so this may be a read error. The gene calls are TRBV10-2 and TRBJ2-7; 10 bases are a match to TRBD2. Germline V gene lookup returns CDR1 WSHSY and CDR2 SAAADI. The CDR3 contains 14 residues. CDR3 nucleotide sequence: TGCGCCAGCAGCGCTAGCGGGAGAGCCTACGGGCAGTACTTC. This sequence encodes CASSASGRAYGQYF.

V usage is TRBV7-3 and J usage is TRBJ2-5, with D tentatively TRBD2 (6 bases). From germline, CDR1 is SGHTA and CDR2 FQGTGA. The CDR3 spans 15 residues. V was trimmed by 5 bases and J by 5 bases, leaving 18 bases between them. For the CDR3, the DNA is TGTGCCAGCAGCCGAGGGGTGACTAGTACGGAGACCCAGTACTTC. Translation gives CASSRGVTSTETQYF.

This clone came up once. The CDR3 reads CSQEKGGAITGELFF. CDR3 coding DNA: TGCTCCCAGGAGAAGGGGGGCGCAATAACCGGGGAGCTGTTTTTT. The chain has TRBV5-1 and TRBJ2-2; D may match TRBD1 or TRBD2 (6 bases each). The CDR3 covers 15 residues. CDR1 and CDR2 from the germline V gene are SGHRS and YFSETQ.

CDR3 sequence reads: CASSRQGGQETQYF. In DNA, the CDR3 is TGTGCCAGCAGCAGACAGGGAGGTCAAGAGACCCAGTACTTC. This chain joins TRBV7-2 and TRBJ2-5; TRBD1 is a possible D gene (7 bases). V was shortened by 5 bases and J by 2 bases, with 12 bases between the two germline ends. Germline loops: CDR1 SGHTA, CDR2 FQGNSA. This CDR3 region has 14 residues.

V and J are TRBV29-1 and TRBJ2-3, with 8 bases that match TRBD2. Germline values: CDR1 SQVTM, CDR2 ANQGSEA. Trimming cost V 4 bases and J 2 bases; bases outside gene matches: 2. This CDR3 is 13 amino acids long. The CDR3 sequence: CSVGSGDTDTQYF. The CDR3 coding sequence is TGCAGCGTTGGTAGCGGGGACACAGATACGCAGTATTTT.

This CDR3 reads CASRWSYQNTDTQYF. The CDR3 nucleotides read TGTGCCAGCAGGTGGTCCTACCAGAACACAGATACGCAGTATTTT. This rearrangement joins TRBV27 to TRBJ2-3; D not certain. V lost 6 bases, J lost 2 bases, and 15 bases lay in between. Germline CDR1 is MNHEY and CDR2 is SMNVEV (reference sequence). The CDR3 has 15 residues.

J is TRBJ2-5 and V is TRBV18; the match to TRBD1 covers 7 bases. V gave up 1 base and J gave up 2 bases; unmatched junction bases: 10. This CDR3 spans 17 amino acids. CDR1 and CDR2 (germline): KGHSH, LQKENI. CDR3 residues: CASSPQGARQVQETQYF. The CDR3 nucleotides read TGTGCCAGCTCACCACAGGGGGCTCGACAGGTTCAAGAGACCCAGTACTTC. Looking up the rest from reference TRBV18 and TRBJ2-5 gives the full variable domain: NAGVMQNPRHLVRRRGQEARLRCSPMKGHSHVYWYRQLPEEGLKFMVYLQKENIIDESGMPKERFSAEFPKEGPSILRIQQVVRGDSAAYFCASSPQGARQVQETQYFGPGTRLLVL.

The chain combines TRBV28 with TRBJ2-1, with a weak D call TRBD2 (5 bases). Between the trimmed V and J ends, which lost 3 bases and 2 bases, there was a span of 8 bases. In germline, CDR1 is MDHEN, CDR2 SYDVKM. The CDR3 extends over 14 amino acids. CDR3 residues: CASSFSEAYNEQFF. CDR3 nucleotides: TGTGCCAGCAGTTTTTCGGAGGCCTACAATGAGCAGTTCTTC.

The J gene is TRBJ1-2, the V gene TRBV7-2; 7 nucleotides align to TRBD1. The J segment lost 4 bases and the V segment lost 5 bases, leaving 4 bases of the junction unmatched. The germline gives CDR1 SGHTA, CDR2 FQGNSA. This CDR3 has 13 amino acids. The CDR3 protein is CASSRQGGYGYTF. The DNA for the CDR3 is TGTGCCAGCAGCAGACAGGGAGGCTATGGCTACACCTTC.

The genes are TRBV5-1 and TRBJ2-3; 9 bases align to TRBD2. This CDR3 has 16 residues. Germline V lookup: CDR1 SGHRS, CDR2 YFSETQ. V shed 4 bases and J 0 bases; nucleotides not matched to a gene: 6. In nucleotides, the CDR3 is TGCGCCAGCAGCGCGGGGGGGAGCGGGAGCACAGATACGCAGTATTTT. This translates into CASSAGGSGSTDTQYF.

The V gene is TRBV19, the J gene TRBJ1-1; D is perhaps TRBD1 (6 bases). The CDR3 length is 13 residues. CDR1 is LNHDA and CDR2 is SQIVND in the germline V gene (reference sequence). Trimming removed 4 bases from V and 2 bases from J, with 8 bases in between. This CDR3 is CASSRDTNTEAFF. DNA for the CDR3: TGTGCCAGTAGTAGGGACACCAACACTGAAGCTTTCTTT. The complete variable domain, with remaining parts taken from reference TRBV19 and TRBJ1-1, reads DGGITQSPKYLFRKEGQNVTLSCEQNLNHDAMYWYRQDPGQGLRLIYYSQIVNDFQKGDIAEGYSVSREKKESFPLTVTSAQKNPTAFYLCASSRDTNTEAFFGQGTRLTVV.

CDR3 protein: CASSPLAGVHGELFF. The CDR3 nucleotides read TGTGCCAGCAGCCCCCTAGCGGGAGTTCACGGGGAGCTGTTTTTT. The chain uses TRBV7-3 and TRBJ2-2, with TRBD2 identical over 10 bases. This CDR3 is 15 amino acids long. The V segment lost 5 bases and the J segment 7 bases; nucleotides outside the gene matches: 7. The V gene's germline CDR1 is SGHTA and CDR2 FQGTGA.

This rearrangement joins TRBV7-2 to TRBJ2-4; possible D gene TRBD1, 6 bases. The CDR3 is 14 residues long. V dropped 1 base and J dropped 4 bases, with 8 bases sitting between them. Germline V lookup: CDR1 SGHTA, CDR2 FQGNSA. CDR3 amino acids: CASSLEQGKNIQYF. For the CDR3, the DNA is TGTGCCAGCAGCTTAGAACAGGGTAAAAACATTCAGTACTTC.

The V and J genes are TRBV29-1 and TRBJ2-5; 12 positions match TRBD1. CDR1 is SQVTM, CDR2 ANQGSEA, per germline. The CDR3 covers 15 residues. V was pared by 4 bases and J by 4 bases, with 7 bases of the junction left unmatched. CDR3 DNA: TGCAGCGTTGTGTTGGGGACAGGGGGCGGAGAGACCCAGTACTTC. This gives the protein CSVVLGTGGGETQYF.

V is TRBV11-1 and J is TRBJ2-4; no definite D call. The germline V and J ends were trimmed by 2 bases and 1 base, with 6 bases remaining between them. The CDR3 loop spans 14 amino acids. Germline V gene sequence: CDR1 SGHAT, CDR2 FQDESV (reference sequence). The CDR3 sequence is CASSLRTAKNIQYF. CDR3 bases: TGTGCCAGCAGCTTACGGACGGCCAAAAACATTCAGTACTTC.

V is TRBV7-2 and J is TRBJ2-7, with D hard to call. Germline lookup yields CDR1 SGHTA and CDR2 FQGNSA. This CDR3 has 16 residues. V lost 0 bases to trimming and J lost 0 bases, with 12 bases between them. The CDR3 region is CASSLAFRFSSYEQYF. CDR3 sequence (DNA): TGTGCCAGCAGCTTAGCTTTTCGGTTTAGCTCCTACGAGCAGTACTTC.

V gene TRBV4-3 combines with J gene TRBJ2-3; a weak D match, TRBD2 (6 bases). Per the germline V gene, CDR1 is LGHNA and CDR2 is YSLEER. V was clipped by 4 bases and J by 0 bases, with 17 bases between them. This CDR3 has 17 amino acids. The CDR3 region is CASSPRLGGTSTDTQYF. For the CDR3, the DNA is TGCGCCAGCAGCCCCCGTTTAGGCGGGACTAGCACAGATACGCAGTATTTT.